Below, 3 T cell receptor beta chains from the same sample are listed, as sequenced in a study of early T cells in non-severe SARS-CoV-2 infection. TCRdb ran MiXCR on the 5' RACE reads and lists one entry per CDR3 protein. The sample yields about 30,000 distinct CDR3 sequences, 5% to 7% seen once. Source material: whole blood. Receptors originate from an adult who was a healthcare worker with PCR-confirmed SARS-CoV-2 infection or an uninfected control (not recorded which).

Many counts were recorded for this clonotype. This chain uses TRBV30 with TRBJ2-5; D possibly corresponds to TRBD1 (5 bases). Germline loops: CDR1 GTSNPN, CDR2 SVGIG (reference sequence). The CDR3 is 12 residues long. Trimming took 5 bases from V and 3 from J, leaving 10 bases between them. CDR3 DNA: TGTGCCTGGGTCTCCAGGGAAGAGACCCAGTACTTC. It translates to CAWVSREETQYF. Drawing the rest from reference TRBV30 and TRBJ2-5, the complete variable domain is SQTIHQWPATLVQPVGSPLSLECTVEGTSNPNLYWYRQAAGRGLQLLFYSVGIGQISSEVPQNLSASRPQDRQFILSSKKLLLSDSGFYLCAWVSREETQYFGPGTRLLVL.

This clonotype was counted between two and nine times. CDR3 in amino acids: CSARDPTSGYEQYF. DNA of the CDR3: TGCAGTGCTAGAGATCCCACTAGCGGGTACGAGCAGTACTTC. The chain links TRBV20-1 to TRBJ2-7; the match to TRBD2 covers 9 bases. With 0 bases clipped from V and 4 bases from J, the junction kept 4 bases outside the gene matches. This CDR3 has 14 amino acids. CDR1 is DFQATT and CDR2 is SNEGSKA in the germline V gene (reference sequence).

This clonotype turned up a few times. This chain joins TRBV18 and TRBJ1-6; D not certain. The CDR3 totals 15 residues. With 4 bases removed from V and 5 bases from J, the gap between germline ends came to 12 bases. CDR1 is KGHSH, CDR2 LQKENI, per germline. The CDR3 reads CASSRAGSNNSPLHF. For the CDR3, the DNA is TGTGCCAGCTCACGCGCAGGTTCCAATAATTCACCCCTCCACTTT.